This passage covers 4 T cell receptor beta chains from one sample sequenced in a study of a mutant IDH1 vaccine in newly diagnosed glioma. The time point was: week 23, last vaccination. Vaccine doses each comprised 300 ug of mutant IDH1 20-mer peptide, with topical imiquimod. Produced via immunoSEQ multiplex PCR; TCRdb's table is partial and in-frame only. The sample holds tens of thousands of clones, about 75% seen once. These receptors lack a known antigen. This specimen consisted of PBMCs, obtained from a glioma patient whose treatment included an IDH1 peptide vaccine. The receptors were sampled from a man in his fifties or sixties with glioma.

The CDR3 protein is CASSLVTGELFF. Here the CDR3 DNA reads TGTGCCAGCAGCTTAGTCACCGGGGAGCTGTTTTTT. The chain is built from TRBV7-9 and TRBJ2-2; D is uncertain. The V gene lost 1 base and the J gene lost 4 bases, with 1 base spanning the gap. The CDR3 is 12 residues long. From germline, CDR1 is SEHNR and CDR2 FQNEAQ (reference sequence).

The rearrangement uses TRBV4-1 and TRBJ2-2; D is possibly TRBD1 (5 bases). In germline, CDR1 is MGHRA, CDR2 YSYEKL. The CDR3 extends over 17 amino acids. V lost 0 bases and J lost 2, with 13 bases in between. The CDR3 loop is CASSQDRTGRNTGELFF. Here the CDR3 DNA reads TGCGCCAGCAGCCAAGATCGTACAGGTCGCAACACCGGGGAGCTGTTTTTT.

A single count supports this clone. J is TRBJ2-2 and V is TRBV5-6, with TRBD2 matching 11 bases. CDR1 is SGHDT and CDR2 is YYEEEE in the germline V gene. The CDR3 length is 16 residues. The V and J ends lost 4 bases and 4 bases, in that order; junction bases with no gene match: 6. The CDR3 nucleotides read TGTGCCAGCAGCCTACTAGCGGGGGCGTTCACCGGGGAGCTGTTTTTT. It encodes CASSLLAGAFTGELFF.

The chain recombines TRBV13 with TRBJ2-1, with 8 nucleotides matching TRBD1. The V gene end was trimmed by 2 bases and the J gene end by 2 bases; junction bases not matched to a gene: 2. This CDR3 is built from 15 residues. Germline values: CDR1 PRHDT, CDR2 FYEKMQ (reference sequence). CDR3 DNA: TGTGCCAGCAGCTTATCGGACAGGGCCTACAATGAGCAGTTCTTC. Protein: CASSLSDRAYNEQFF. Supplemented by reference TRBV13 and TRBJ2-1, the full variable domain reads AAGVIQSPRHLIKEKRETATLKCYPIPRHDTVYWYQQGPGQDPQFLISFYEKMQSDKGSIPDRFSAQQFSDYHSELNMSSLELGDSALYFCASSLSDRAYNEQFFGPGTRLTVL.